This T cell receptor (beta chain) derives from a study of blood T cells in healthy people across ages. For the second PCR, which ran for about 6 to 11 cycles, a sample-barcoded 5' primer and a J-beta primer mix were used. A single record per CDR3 protein comes from TCRdb applying MiXCR to the 5' RACE reads. The table includes about 1 million distinct CDR3 sequences, 45% detected once. V lost 4 bases and J 7 bases, leaving 13 bases between the germline ends. CDR3 length: 13 residues. The rearrangement links TRBV12-3 or TRBV12-4 to TRBJ1-2, with D unresolved. Sequencing was carried out using blood. This clonotype was obtained from a woman aged 60-70 years in good health. CDR3 sequence: CASSSFQTGGYTF. The CDR3, as DNA: TGTGCCAGCAGTTCGTTCCAAACCGGTGGCTACACCTTC.